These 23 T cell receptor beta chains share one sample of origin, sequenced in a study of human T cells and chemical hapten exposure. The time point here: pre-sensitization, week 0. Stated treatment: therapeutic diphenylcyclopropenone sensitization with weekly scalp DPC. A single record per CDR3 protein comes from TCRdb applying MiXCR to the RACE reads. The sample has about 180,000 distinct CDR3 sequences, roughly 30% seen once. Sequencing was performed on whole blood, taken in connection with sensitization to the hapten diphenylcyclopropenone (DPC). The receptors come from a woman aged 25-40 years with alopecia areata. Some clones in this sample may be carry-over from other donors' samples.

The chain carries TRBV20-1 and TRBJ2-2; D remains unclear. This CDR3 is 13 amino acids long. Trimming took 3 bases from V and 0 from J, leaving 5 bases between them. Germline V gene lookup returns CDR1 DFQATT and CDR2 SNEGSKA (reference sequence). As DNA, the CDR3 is TGCAGTGCTAGTTTCGCGAACACCGGGGAGCTGTTTTTT. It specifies CSASFANTGELFF.

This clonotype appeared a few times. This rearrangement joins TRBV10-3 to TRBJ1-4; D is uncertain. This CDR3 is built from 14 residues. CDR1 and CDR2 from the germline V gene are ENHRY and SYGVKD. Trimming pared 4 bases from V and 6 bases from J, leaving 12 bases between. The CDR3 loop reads CAISVSQWDEKLFF. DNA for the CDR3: TGTGCCATCAGTGTTTCCCAATGGGATGAAAAACTGTTTTTT.

CDR3 coding DNA: TGTGCCAGCACCACCCAGGGCGGGGGGGATACGCAGTATTTT. This codes for CASTTQGGGDTQYF. The V gene is TRBV28, the J gene TRBJ2-3, with 8 bases identical to TRBD2. Germline trimming cut 7 bases from V and 6 bases from J; bases unmatched to any gene: 9. CDR1 is MDHEN and CDR2 is SYDVKM in the germline V gene. The length of the CDR3 is 14 residues.

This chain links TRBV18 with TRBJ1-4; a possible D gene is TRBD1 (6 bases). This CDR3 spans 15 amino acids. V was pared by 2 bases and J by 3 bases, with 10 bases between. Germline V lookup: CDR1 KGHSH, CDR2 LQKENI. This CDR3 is CASSPRRQANEKLFF. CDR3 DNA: TGTGCCAGCTCACCAAGGAGACAGGCTAATGAAAAACTGTTTTTT.

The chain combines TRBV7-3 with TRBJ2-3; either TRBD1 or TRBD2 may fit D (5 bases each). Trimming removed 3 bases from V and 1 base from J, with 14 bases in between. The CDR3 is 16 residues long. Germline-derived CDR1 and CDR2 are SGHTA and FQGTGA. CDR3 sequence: CASSLTGTVGTDTQYF. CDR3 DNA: TGTGCCAGCAGCTTGACCGGGACGGTTGGCACAGATACGCAGTATTTT.

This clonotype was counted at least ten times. DNA of the CDR3: TGCAGTGCTAGAATTGGCCTAGGTCGGAATGAGCAGTTCTTC. Translation: CSARIGLGRNEQFF. V is TRBV20-1 and J is TRBJ2-1; D gene uncertain. Per germline, CDR1 DFQATT and CDR2 SNEGSKA (reference sequence). V dropped 2 bases and J dropped 7 bases, with 15 bases sitting between them. This CDR3 has 14 residues.

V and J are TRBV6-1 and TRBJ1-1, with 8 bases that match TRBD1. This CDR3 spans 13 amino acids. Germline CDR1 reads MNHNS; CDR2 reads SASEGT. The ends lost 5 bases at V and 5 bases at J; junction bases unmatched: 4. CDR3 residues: CASSSQGETEAFF. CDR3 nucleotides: TGTGCCAGCAGTTCACAGGGGGAAACTGAAGCTTTCTTT.

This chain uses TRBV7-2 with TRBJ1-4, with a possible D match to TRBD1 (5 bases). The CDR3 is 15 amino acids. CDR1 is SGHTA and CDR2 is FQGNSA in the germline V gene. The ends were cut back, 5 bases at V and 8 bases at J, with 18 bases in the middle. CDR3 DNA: TGTGCCAGCAGCAAACGGCGGACCGCAGGGGAAAAACTGTTTTTT. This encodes CASSKRRTAGEKLFF.

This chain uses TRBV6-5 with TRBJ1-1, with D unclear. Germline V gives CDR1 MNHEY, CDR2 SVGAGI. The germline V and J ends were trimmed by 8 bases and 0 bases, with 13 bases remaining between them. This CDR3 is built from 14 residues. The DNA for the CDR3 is TGTGCCAGCGGGAGGGCGGGGATGAACACTGAAGCTTTCTTT. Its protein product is CASGRAGMNTEAFF.

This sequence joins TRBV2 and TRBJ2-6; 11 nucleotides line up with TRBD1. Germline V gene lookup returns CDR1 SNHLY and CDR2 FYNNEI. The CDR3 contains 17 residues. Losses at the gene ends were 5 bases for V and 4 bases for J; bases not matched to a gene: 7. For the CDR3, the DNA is TGTGCCAGCAGTAAGGGACAGGGGGTGCGAGGGGCCAACGTCCTGACTTTC. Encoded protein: CASSKGQGVRGANVLTF.

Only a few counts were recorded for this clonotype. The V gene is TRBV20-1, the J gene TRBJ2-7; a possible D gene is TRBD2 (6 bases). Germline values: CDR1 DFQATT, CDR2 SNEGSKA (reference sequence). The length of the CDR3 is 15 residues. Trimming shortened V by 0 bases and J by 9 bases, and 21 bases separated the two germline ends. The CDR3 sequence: CSARDGGRWVDGQYF. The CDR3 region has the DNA TGCAGTGCTAGAGATGGGGGGAGATGGGTAGACGGGCAGTACTTC.

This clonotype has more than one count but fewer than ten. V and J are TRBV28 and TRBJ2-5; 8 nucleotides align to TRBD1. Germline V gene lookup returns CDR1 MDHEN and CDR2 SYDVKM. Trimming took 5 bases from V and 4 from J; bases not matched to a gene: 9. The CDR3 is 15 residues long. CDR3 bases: TGTGCCAGCAGTAAGCCGGGACAGGCCCCAGAGACCCAGTACTTC. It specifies CASSKPGQAPETQYF.

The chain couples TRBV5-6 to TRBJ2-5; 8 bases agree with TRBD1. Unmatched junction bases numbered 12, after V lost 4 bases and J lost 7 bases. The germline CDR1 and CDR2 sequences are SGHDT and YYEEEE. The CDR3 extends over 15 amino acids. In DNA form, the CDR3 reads TGTGCCAGCAGCCGGCCAGGGGGCGCGGTGGTGACCCAGTACTTC. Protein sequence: CASSRPGGAVVTQYF.

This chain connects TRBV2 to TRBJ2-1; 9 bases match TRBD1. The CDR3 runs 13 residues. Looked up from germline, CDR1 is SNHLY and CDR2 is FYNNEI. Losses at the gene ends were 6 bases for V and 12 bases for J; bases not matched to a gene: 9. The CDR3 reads CASRDRGPERQFF. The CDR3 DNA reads TGTGCCAGCAGGGACAGGGGACCTGAACGGCAGTTCTTC.

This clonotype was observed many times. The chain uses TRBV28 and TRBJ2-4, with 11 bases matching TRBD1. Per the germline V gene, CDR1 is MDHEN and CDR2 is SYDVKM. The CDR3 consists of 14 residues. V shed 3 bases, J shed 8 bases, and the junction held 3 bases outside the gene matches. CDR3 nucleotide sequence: TGTGCCAGCAGTTTGGGACAGGGGGATTACATTCAGTACTTC. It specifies CASSLGQGDYIQYF. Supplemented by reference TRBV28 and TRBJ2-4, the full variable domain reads DVKVTQSSRYLVKRTGEKVFLECVQDMDHENMFWYRQDPGLGLRLIYFSYDVKMKEKGDIPEGYSVSREKKERFSLILESASTNQTSMYLCASSLGQGDYIQYFGAGTRLSVL.

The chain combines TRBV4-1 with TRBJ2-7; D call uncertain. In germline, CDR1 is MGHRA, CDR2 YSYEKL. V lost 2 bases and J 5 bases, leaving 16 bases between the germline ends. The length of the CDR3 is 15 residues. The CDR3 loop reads CASSQPAPDRDEQYF. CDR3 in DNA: TGCGCCAGCAGCCAACCCGCCCCGGATCGGGACGAGCAGTACTTC.

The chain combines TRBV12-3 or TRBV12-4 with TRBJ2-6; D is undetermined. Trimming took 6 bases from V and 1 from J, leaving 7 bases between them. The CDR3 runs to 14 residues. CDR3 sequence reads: CASREMSGANVLTF. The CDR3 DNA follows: TGTGCCAGCAGAGAGATGTCTGGGGCCAACGTCCTGACTTTC.

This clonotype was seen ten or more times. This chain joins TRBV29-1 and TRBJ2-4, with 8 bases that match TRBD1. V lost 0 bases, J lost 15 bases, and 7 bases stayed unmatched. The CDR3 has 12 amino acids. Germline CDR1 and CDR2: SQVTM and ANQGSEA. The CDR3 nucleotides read TGCAGCGTTGAAGACCTACAGGGGGTTAGGTACTTC. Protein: CSVEDLQGVRYF. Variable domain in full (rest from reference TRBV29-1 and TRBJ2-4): SAVISQKPSRDICQRGTSLTIQCQVDSQVTMMFWYRQQPGQSLTLIATANQGSEATYESGFVIDKFPISRPNLTFSTLTVSNMSPEDSSIYLCSVEDLQGVRYFGAGTRLSVL.

DNA for the CDR3: TGCGCCAGCAGCTTGGTTGTCAGGAGCTACGAGCAGTACTTC. Amino acid sequence: CASSLVVRSYEQYF. The chain employs TRBV5-1 and TRBJ2-7; D unclear. The V end was cut by 0 bases, the J end by 3 bases, with 10 bases between. CDR1 is SGHRS and CDR2 is YFSETQ in the germline V gene. This CDR3 spans 14 amino acids.

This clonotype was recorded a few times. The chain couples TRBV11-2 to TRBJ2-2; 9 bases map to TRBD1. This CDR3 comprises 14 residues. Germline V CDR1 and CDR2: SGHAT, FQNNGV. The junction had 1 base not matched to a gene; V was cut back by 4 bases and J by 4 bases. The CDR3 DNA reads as TGTGCCAGCAGCTGGACAGGGGCCACCGGGGAGCTGTTTTTT. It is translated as CASSWTGATGELFF.

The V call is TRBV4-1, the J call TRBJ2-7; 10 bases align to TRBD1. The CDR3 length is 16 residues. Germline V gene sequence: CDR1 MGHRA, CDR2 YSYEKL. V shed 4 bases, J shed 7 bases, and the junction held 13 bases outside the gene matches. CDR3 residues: CASSRPPGQGMGEQYF. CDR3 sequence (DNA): TGCGCCAGCAGCCGACCCCCGGGACAGGGGATGGGGGAGCAGTACTTC.

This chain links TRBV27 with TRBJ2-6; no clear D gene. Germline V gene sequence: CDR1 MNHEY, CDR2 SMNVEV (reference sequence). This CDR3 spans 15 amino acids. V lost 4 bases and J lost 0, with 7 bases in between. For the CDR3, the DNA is TGTGCCAGCAGTTCGTGGAGCTCTGGGGCCAACGTCCTGACTTTC. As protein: CASSSWSSGANVLTF.

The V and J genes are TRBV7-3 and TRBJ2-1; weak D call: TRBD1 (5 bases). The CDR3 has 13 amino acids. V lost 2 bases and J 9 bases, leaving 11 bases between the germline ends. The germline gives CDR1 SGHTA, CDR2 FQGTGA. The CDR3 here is CASSLLLGAEQFF. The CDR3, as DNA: TGTGCCAGCAGCTTACTCCTAGGGGCTGAGCAGTTCTTC.